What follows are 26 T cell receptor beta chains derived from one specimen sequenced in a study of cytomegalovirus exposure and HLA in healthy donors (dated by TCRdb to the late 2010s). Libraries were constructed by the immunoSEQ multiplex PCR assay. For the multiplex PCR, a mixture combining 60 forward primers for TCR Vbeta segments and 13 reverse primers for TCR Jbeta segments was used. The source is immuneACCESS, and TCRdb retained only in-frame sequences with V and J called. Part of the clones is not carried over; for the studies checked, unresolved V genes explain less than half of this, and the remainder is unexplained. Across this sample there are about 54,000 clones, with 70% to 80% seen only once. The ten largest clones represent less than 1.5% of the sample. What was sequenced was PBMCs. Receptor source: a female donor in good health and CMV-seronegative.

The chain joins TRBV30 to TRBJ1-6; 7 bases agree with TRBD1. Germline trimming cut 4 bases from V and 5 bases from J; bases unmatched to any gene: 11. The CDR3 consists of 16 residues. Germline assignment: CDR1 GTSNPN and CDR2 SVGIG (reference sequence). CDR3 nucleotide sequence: TGTGCCTGGATCCGACAGGGCAGGGAAAATAATTCACCCCTCCACTTT. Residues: CAWIRQGRENNSPLHF.

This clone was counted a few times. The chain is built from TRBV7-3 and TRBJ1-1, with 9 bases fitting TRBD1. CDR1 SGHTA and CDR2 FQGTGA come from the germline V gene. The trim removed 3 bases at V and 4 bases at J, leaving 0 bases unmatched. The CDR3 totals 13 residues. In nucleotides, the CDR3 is TGTGCCAGCAGCTTGACAGGGGGCACTGAAGCTTTCTTT. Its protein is CASSLTGGTEAFF.

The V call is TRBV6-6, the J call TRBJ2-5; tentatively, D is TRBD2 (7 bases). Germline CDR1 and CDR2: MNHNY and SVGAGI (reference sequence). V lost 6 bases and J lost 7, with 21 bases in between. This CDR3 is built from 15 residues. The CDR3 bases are TGTGCCAGCAGCGACGGGGGGCCCCAATTAAGGACCCAGTACTTC. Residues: CASSDGGPQLRTQYF.

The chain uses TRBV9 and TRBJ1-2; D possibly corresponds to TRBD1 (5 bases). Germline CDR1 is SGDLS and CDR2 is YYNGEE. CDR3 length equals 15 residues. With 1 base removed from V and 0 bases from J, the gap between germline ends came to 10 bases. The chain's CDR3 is CASSVYRGTNYGYTF. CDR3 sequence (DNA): TGTGCCAGCAGCGTATATAGGGGTACTAACTATGGCTACACCTTC.

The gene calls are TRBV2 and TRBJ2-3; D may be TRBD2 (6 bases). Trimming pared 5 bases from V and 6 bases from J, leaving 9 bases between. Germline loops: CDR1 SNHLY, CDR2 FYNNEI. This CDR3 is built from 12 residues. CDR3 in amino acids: CASSIRGDTQYF. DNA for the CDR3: TGTGCCAGCAGTATTCGGGGGGATACGCAGTATTTT.

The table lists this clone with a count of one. The DNA for the CDR3 is TGCAGCGTTGGTGCACAGGACACCGGGGAGCTGTTTTTT. Its protein product is CSVGAQDTGELFF. V and J are TRBV29-1 and TRBJ2-2; D may be TRBD1 (5 bases). The germline gives CDR1 SQVTM, CDR2 ANQGSEA. CDR3 length equals 13 residues. V lost 4 bases to trimming and J lost 3 bases, with 9 bases between them.

CDR3 sequence (DNA): TGTGCCAGCAGCTTGGACGTTTCTAGGTTTCCGGGATTGGGAACTGAAGCTTTCTTT. It yields the protein CASSLDVSRFPGLGTEAFF. This chain uses TRBV5-8 with TRBJ1-1; no reliable D call. The length of the CDR3 is 19 residues. Germline assignment: CDR1 SGHTS and CDR2 YDEGEE. The V end lost 0 bases, the J end lost 5 bases, and 26 bases lay between the germline ends.

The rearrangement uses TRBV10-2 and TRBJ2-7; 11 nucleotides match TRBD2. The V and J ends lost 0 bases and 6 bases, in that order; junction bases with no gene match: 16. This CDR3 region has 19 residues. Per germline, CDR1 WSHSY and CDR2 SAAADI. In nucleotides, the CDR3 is TGCGCCAGCAGTGAGTCCAGTCCTGCCGTACTAGCGGGGGAGGTCGAGCAGTACTTC. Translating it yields CASSESSPAVLAGEVEQYF.

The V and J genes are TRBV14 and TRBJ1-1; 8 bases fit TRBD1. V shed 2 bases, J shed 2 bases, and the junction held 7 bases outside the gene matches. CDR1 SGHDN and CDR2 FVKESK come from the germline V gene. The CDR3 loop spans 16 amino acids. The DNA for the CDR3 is TGTGCCAGCAGCCAATTGACAGGGGCGGGAAACACTGAAGCTTTCTTT. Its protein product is CASSQLTGAGNTEAFF.

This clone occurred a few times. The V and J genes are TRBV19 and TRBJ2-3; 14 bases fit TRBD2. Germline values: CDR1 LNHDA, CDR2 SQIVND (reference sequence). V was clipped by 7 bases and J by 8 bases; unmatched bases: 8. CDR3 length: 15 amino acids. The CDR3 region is CASTGTSGGHRTQYF. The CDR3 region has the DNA TGTGCCAGTACTGGGACTAGCGGGGGCCACCGTACGCAGTATTTT.

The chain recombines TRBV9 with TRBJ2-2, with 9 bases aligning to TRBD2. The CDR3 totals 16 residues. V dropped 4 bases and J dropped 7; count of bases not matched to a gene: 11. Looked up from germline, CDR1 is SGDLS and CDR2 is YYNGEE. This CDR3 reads CASSPLAGGPVGELFF. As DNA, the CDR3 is TGTGCCAGCAGCCCTCTGGCGGGGGGGCCCGTCGGGGAGCTGTTTTTT.

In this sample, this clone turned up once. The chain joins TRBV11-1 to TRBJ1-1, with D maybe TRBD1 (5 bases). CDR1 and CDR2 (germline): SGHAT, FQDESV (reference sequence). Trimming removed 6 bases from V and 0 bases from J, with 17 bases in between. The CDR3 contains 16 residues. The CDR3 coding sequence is TGTGCCAGCAGGTCGCAGGGCGGCCCAGTGAACACTGAAGCTTTCTTT. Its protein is CASRSQGGPVNTEAFF.

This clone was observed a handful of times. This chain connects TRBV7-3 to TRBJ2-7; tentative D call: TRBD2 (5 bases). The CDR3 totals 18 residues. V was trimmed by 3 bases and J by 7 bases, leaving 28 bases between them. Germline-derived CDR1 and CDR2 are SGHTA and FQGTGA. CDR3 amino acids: CASSFSGIPEEARGEQYF. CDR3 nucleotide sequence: TGTGCCAGCAGCTTTTCCGGGATACCGGAGGAGGCTCGTGGTGAGCAGTACTTC.

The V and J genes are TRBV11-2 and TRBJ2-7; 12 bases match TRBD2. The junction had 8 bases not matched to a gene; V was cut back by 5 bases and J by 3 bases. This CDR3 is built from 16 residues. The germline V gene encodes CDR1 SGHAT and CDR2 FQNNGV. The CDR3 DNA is TGTGCCAGCAGCCCGCCTGGACTAGCGGGGAGCTACGAGCAGTACTTC. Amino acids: CASSPPGLAGSYEQYF.

CDR3 nucleotide sequence: TGCGCCAGCAGCTTCCGACAGGGCAACACCTACGAGCAGTACTTC. Amino acid sequence: CASSFRQGNTYEQYF. The chain has TRBV5-1 and TRBJ2-7; 7 bases match TRBD1. J gave up 2 bases and V 2 bases, and 7 bases lay outside the gene matches. This CDR3 is 15 amino acids long. Looked up from germline, CDR1 is SGHRS and CDR2 is YFSETQ.

The CDR3 nucleotides read TGTGCCAGCTCACCCACAGCAGACCCTGGGGCCAACGTCCTGACTTTC. Residues: CASSPTADPGANVLTF. The rearrangement uses TRBV18 and TRBJ2-6; no clear D gene. Germline-derived CDR1 and CDR2 are KGHSH and LQKENI. The CDR3 totals 16 residues. V was clipped by 3 bases and J by 2 bases, with 11 bases between them.

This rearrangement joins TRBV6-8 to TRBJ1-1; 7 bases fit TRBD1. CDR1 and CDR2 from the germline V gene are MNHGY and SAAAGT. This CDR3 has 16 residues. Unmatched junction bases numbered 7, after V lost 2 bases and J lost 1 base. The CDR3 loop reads CASSYAAGQKNTEAFF. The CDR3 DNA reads TGTGCCAGCAGTTACGCCGCGGGACAGAAGAACACTGAAGCTTTCTTT.

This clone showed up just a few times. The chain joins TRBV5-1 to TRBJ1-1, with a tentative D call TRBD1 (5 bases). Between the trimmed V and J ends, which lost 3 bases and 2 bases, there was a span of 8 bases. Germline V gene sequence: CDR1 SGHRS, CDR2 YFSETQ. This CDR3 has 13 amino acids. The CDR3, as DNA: TGCGCCAGCAGCTGGGGCGCTAACACTGAAGCTTTCTTT. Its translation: CASSWGANTEAFF.

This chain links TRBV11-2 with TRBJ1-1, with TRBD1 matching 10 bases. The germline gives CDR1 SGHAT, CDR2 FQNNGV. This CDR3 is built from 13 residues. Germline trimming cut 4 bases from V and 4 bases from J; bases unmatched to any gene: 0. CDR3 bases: TGTGCCAGCAGCTGGACAGGGGGCACTGAAGCTTTCTTT. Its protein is CASSWTGGTEAFF.

The CDR3 DNA is TGTGCCAGCAGCTTGGTGATGACAGGGCGGCAATTCTTC. It translates to CASSLVMTGRQFF. The chain joins TRBV11-3 to TRBJ2-1, with 7 bases aligning to TRBD1. Germline-derived CDR1 and CDR2 are SGHNT and YENEEA. Unmatched junction bases numbered 12, after V lost 3 bases and J lost 16 bases. CDR3 length: 13 residues. Drawing the rest from reference TRBV11-3 and TRBJ2-1, the complete variable domain is EAGVVQSPRYKIIEKKQPVAFWCNPISGHNTLYWYLQNLGQGPELLIRYENEEAVDDSQLPKDRFSAERLKGVDSTLKIQPAELGDSAVYLCASSLVMTGRQFFGPGTRLTVL.

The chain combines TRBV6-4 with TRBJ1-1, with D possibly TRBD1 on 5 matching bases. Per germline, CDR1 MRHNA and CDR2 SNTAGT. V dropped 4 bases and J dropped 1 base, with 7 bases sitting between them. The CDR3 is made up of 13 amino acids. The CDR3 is CASSGQPNTEAFF. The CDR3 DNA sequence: TGTGCCAGCAGTGGACAGCCGAACACTGAAGCTTTCTTT.

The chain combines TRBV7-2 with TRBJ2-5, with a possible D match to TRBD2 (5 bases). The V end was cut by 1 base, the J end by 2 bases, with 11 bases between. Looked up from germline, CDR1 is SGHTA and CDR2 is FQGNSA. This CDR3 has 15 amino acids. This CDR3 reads CASSLGSGWQETQYF. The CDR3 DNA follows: TGTGCCAGCAGCTTAGGGTCGGGGTGGCAAGAGACCCAGTACTTC.

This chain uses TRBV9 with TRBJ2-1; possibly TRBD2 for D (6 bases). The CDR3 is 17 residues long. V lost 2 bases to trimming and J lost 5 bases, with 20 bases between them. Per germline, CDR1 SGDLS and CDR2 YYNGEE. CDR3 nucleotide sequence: TGTGCCAGCAGCGTTAGGGGCTTGAGCGGGTTAGACAATGAGCAGTTCTTC. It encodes CASSVRGLSGLDNEQFF.

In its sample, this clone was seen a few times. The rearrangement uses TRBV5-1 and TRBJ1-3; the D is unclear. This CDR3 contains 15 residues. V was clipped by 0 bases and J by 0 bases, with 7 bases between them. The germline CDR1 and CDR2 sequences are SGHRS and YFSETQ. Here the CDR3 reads CASSLDSFSGNTIYF. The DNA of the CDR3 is TGCGCCAGCAGCTTGGACAGCTTCTCTGGAAACACCATATATTTT.

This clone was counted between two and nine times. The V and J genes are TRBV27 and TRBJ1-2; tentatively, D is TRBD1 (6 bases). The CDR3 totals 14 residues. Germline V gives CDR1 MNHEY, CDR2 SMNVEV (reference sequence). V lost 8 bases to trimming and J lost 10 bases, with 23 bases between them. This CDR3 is CASFNWSDRPYYTF. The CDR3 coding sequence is TGTGCCAGCTTTAATTGGTCGGACAGACCCTACTACACCTTC.

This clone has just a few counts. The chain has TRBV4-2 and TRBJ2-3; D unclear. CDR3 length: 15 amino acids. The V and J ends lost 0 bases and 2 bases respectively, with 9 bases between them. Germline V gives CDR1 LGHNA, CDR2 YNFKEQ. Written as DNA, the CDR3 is TGTGCCAGCAGCCAAGAAGGTACAGCCACAGATACGCAGTATTTT. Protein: CASSQEGTATDTQYF.